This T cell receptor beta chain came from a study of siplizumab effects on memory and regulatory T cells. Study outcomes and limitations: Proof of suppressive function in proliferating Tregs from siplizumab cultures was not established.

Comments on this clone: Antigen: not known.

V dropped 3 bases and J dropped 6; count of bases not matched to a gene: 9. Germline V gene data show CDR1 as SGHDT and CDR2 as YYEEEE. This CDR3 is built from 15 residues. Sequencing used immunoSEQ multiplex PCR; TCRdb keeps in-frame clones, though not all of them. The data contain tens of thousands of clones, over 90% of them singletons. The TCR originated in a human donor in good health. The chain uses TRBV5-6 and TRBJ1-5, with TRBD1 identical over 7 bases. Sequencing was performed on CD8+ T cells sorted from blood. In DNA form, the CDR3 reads TGTGCCAGCAGCTCGACGGACAGGAACGCTCAGCCCCAGCATTTT. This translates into CASSSTDRNAQPQHF.